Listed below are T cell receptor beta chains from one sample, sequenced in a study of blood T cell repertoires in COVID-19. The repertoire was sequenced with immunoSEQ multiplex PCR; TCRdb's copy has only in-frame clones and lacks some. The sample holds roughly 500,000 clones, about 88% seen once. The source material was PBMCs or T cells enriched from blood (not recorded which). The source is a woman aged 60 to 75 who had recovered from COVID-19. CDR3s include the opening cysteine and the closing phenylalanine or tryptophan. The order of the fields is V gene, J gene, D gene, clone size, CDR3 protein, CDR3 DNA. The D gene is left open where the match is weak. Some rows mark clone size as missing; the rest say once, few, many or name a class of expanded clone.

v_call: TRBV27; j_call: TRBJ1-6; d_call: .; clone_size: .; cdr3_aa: CASSFQLDNSPLHF; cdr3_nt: TGTGCCAGCAGTTTTCAGTTGGATAATTCACCCCTCCACTTT
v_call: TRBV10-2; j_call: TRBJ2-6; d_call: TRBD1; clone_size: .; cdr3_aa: CASSSGTAGANVLTF; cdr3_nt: TGCGCCAGCAGTTCCGGGACAGCTGGGGCCAACGTCCTGACTTTC
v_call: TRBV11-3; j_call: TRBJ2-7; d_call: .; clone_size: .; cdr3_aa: CASSYLGGEPPSYEQYF; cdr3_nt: TGTGCCAGCAGCTACCTGGGAGGCGAACCCCCCTCCTACGAGCAGTACTTC
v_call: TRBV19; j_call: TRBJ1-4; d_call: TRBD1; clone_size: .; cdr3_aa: CASSMGTTGYEKLFF; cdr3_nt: TGTGCCAGTAGTATGGGAACGACAGGGTATGAAAAACTGTTTTTT
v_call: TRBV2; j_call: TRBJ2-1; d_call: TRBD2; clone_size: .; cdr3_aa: CASSAGTSARGEQFF; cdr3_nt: TGTGCCAGCAGTGCCGGGACTAGCGCGCGCGGTGAGCAGTTCTTC
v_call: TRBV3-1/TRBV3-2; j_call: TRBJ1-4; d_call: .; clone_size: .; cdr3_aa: CASSQVPGRLFF; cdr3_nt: TGTGCCAGCAGCCAAGTTCCAGGCCGACTGTTTTTT
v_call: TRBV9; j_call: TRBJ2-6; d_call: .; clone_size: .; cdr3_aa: CASRAEAGRSRGANVLTF; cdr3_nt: TGTGCCAGCAGGGCAGAGGCAGGGAGGTCGAGAGGGGCCAACGTCCTGACTTTC
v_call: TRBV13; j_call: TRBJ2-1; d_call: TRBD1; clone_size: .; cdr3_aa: CASSSRTGISEQFF; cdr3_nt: TGTGCCAGCAGCTCCCGGACAGGGATCAGTGAGCAGTTCTTC
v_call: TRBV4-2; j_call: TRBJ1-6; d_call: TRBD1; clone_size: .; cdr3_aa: CASSQVGTGGYNSPLHF; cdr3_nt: TGTGCCAGCAGCCAAGTCGGGACAGGGGGTTATAATTCACCCCTCCACTTT
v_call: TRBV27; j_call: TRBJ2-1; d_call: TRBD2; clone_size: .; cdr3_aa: CASSRSGVTYNEQFF; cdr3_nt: TGTGCCAGCAGTCGTAGCGGGGTGACCTACAATGAGCAGTTCTTC
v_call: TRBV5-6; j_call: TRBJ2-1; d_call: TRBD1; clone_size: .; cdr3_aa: CASSFGTGPYNEQFF; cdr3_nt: TGTGCCAGCAGCTTTGGGACAGGTCCCTACAATGAGCAGTTCTTC
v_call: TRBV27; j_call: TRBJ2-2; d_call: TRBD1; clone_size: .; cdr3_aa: CASSFRTGGNTGELFF; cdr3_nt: TGTGCCAGCAGTTTCAGGACAGGGGGGAACACCGGGGAGCTGTTTTTT
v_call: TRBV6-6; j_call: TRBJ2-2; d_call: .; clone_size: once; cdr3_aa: CASTLSRNTGELFF; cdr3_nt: TGTGCCAGCACCCTTAGCAGGAACACCGGGGAGCTGTTTTTT
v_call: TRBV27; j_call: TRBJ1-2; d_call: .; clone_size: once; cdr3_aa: CASSFTGSNYGYTF; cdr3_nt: TGTGCCAGCAGTTTCACAGGCTCTAACTATGGCTACACCTTC
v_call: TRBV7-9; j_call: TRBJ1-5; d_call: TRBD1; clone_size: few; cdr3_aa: CASSSTGGRFGNQPQHF; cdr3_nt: TGTGCCAGCAGCTCTACAGGGGGGCGCTTCGGCAATCAGCCCCAGCATTTT
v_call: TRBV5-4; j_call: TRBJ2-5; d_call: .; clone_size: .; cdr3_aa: CASSLYRQETQYF; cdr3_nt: TGTGCCAGCAGCTTATATCGCCAAGAGACCCAGTACTTC
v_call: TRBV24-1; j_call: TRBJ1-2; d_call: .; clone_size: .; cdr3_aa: CATGGNNYGYTF; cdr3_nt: TGTGCCACGGGCGGGAACAACTATGGCTACACCTTC
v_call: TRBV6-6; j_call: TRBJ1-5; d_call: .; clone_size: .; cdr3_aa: CASSPRAFDQPQHF; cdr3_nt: TGTGCCAGCAGCCCCAGGGCATTCGATCAGCCCCAGCATTTT
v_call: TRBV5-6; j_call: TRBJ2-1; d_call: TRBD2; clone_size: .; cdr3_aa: CASSFGGGYYNEQFF; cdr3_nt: TGTGCCAGCAGCTTTGGCGGGGGATATTACAATGAGCAGTTCTTC
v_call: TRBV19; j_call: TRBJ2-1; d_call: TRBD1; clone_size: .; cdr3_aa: CASSRDRGLSVEQFF; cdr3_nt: TGTGCCAGTAGTCGGGACAGGGGGCTTTCGGTTGAGCAGTTCTTC
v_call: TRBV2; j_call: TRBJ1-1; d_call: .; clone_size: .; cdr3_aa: CASSGKGSMNTEAFF; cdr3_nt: TGTGCCAGCAGTGGGAAGGGGTCCATGAACACTGAAGCTTTCTTT
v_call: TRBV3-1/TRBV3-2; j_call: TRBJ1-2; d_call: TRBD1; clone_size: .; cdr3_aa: CASSQGTGVSVYGYTF; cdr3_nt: TGTGCCAGCAGCCAAGGGACAGGGGTGTCGGTCTATGGCTACACCTTC
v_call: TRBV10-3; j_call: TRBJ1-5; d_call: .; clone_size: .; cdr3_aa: CAISVGADQPQHF; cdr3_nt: TGTGCCATCAGTGTAGGAGCAGATCAGCCCCAGCATTTT
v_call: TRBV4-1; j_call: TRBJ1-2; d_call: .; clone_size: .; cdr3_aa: CASSQREGDGYTF; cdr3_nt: TGCGCCAGCAGCCAAAGAGAGGGCGATGGCTACACCTTC
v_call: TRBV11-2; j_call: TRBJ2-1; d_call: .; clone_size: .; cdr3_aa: CASSLVPGYNEQFF; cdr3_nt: TGTGCCAGCAGCTTAGTCCCCGGCTACAATGAGCAGTTCTTC
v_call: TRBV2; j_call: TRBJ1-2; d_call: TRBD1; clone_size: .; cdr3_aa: CASSKDREGYTF; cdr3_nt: TGTGCCAGCAGCAAGGACAGGGAAGGCTACACCTTC
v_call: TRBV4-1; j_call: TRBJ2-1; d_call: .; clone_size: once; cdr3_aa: CASSQTGVPYNEQFF; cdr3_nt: TGCGCCAGCAGCCAAACGGGAGTTCCCTACAATGAGCAGTTCTTC